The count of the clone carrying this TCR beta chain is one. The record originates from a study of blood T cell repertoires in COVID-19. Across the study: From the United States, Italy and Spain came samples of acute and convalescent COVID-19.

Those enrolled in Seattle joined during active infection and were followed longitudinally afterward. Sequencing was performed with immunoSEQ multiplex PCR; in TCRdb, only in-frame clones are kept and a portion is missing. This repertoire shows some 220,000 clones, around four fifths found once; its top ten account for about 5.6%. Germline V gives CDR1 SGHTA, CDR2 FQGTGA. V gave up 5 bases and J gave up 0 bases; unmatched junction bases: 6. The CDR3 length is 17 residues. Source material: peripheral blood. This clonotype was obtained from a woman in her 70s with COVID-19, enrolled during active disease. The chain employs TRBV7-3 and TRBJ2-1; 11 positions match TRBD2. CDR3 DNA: TGTGCCAGCAGCCCGAGGACTAGCGGGCTCTCCTACAATGAGCAGTTCTTC. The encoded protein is CASSPRTSGLSYNEQFF.